This T cell receptor beta chain was identified during a study of memory CD4+ T cells and cytomegalovirus serostatus. Whole-study findings and limits: CD4+ memory repertoires contained about two fifths of the 164 reported CMV TCRbeta sequences.

Remarks on this clone: Its matching antigen is unknown.

Single viable CD3+CD4+CD8-CD45RO+ cells were sorted as the memory CD4+ T cells. Positive selection with CD4 microbeads enriched total CD4+ T cells. As handled by the study authors: After removing out-of-frame reads, 2 million to 2.5 million distinct TCRbeta sequences remained. Assay: immunoSEQ multiplex PCR; the TCRdb copy retains only in-frame clones and omits some. D and trimming were read from the DNA, whereas the V and J calls and clone size are those reported in that table. The repertoire holds under 50,000 clones, with 79% as singletons. V was clipped by 5 bases and J by 1 base; unmatched bases: 4. CDR3 length: 14 residues. Looked up from germline, CDR1 is MNHEY and CDR2 is SMNVEV (reference sequence).

The rearrangement joins TRBV27 to TRBJ1-1; 7 bases are shared with TRBD1. The sequence derives from an adult in good health and CMV-seropositive. The sequencing sample was made of memory CD4+ T cells from blood. This CDR3 is CASSVQGPNTEAFF. DNA for the CDR3: TGTGCCAGCAGTGTACAGGGGCCGAACACTGAAGCTTTCTTT.